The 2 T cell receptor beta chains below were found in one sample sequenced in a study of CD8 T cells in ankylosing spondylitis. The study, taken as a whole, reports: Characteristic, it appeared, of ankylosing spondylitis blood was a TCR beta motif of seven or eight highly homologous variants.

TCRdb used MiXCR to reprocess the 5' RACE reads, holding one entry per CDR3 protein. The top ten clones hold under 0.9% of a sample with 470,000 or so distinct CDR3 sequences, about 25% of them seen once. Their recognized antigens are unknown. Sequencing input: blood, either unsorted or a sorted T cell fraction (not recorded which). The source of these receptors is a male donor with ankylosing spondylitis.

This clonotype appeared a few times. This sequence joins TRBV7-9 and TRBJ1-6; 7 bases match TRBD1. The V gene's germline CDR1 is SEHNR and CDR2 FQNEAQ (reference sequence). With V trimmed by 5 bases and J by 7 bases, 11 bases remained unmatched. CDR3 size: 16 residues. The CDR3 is CASSPSGQNANSPLHF. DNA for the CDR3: TGTGCCAGCAGCCCATCGGGACAGAACGCAAATTCACCCCTCCACTTT.

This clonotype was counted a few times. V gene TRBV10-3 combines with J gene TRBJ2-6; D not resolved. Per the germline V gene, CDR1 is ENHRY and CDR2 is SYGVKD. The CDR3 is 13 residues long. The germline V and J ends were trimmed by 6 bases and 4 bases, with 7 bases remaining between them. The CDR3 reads CAIRQPGANVLTF. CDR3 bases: TGTGCCATCAGACAGCCAGGGGCCAACGTCCTGACTTTC.